These T cell receptor beta chains were read from a single sample in a study of blood T cells in healthy people across ages. TCRdb processed the 5' RACE reads anew with MiXCR; each CDR3 protein has one entry. Counted here are hundreds of thousands of distinct CDR3 sequences, about 25% occurring once; the ten biggest clones make up 9.4%. Separately, the same data were catalogued under a study of T cells of mothers and their children.

The sequenced material came from blood. The receptor set was obtained from a boy aged 5-17 years in good health. Each CDR3 is given without its conserved first and last residue.

j_gene: TRBJ2-5
v_gene: TRBV29-1
CDR3aa: SVRFPGTEIRTQY

j_gene: TRBJ2-2
v_gene: TRBV7-2
CDR3aa: ASSLVRARVNTGELF

j_gene: TRBJ1-2
v_gene: TRBV9
CDR3aa: ASSVEAPSQRTALHGYT

j_gene: TRBJ1-5
v_gene: TRBV7-3
CDR3aa: ASSLNGASNQPQH

j_gene: TRBJ2-2
v_gene: TRBV12-3/TRBV12-4
CDR3aa: ASSTPEMGTGELF

j_gene: TRBJ1-2
v_gene: TRBV12-3/TRBV12-4
CDR3aa: ASSPLTGIGYT

j_gene: TRBJ2-1
v_gene: TRBV29-1
CDR3aa: SVEVGTGYNEQF

j_gene: TRBJ2-1
v_gene: TRBV29-1
CDR3aa: SVEESSYNEQF

j_gene: TRBJ2-1
v_gene: TRBV29-1
CDR3aa: SVEGWDRGLDNEQF

j_gene: TRBJ2-7
v_gene: TRBV6-6
CDR3aa: ASSIADRSDEQY

j_gene: TRBJ1-6
v_gene: TRBV2
CDR3aa: ASSELTGRSPLH

j_gene: TRBJ2-7
v_gene: TRBV28
CDR3aa: ASSLSGFHEQY

j_gene: TRBJ2-7
v_gene: TRBV3-1
CDR3aa: ASSHPAGEQY

j_gene: TRBJ2-2
v_gene: TRBV12-3/TRBV12-4
CDR3aa: ASPPGDLNANTGELF

j_gene: TRBJ2-7
v_gene: TRBV12-3/TRBV12-4
CDR3aa: ASSSYTYEQY

j_gene: TRBJ2-1
v_gene: TRBV7-2
CDR3aa: ASSPRRDSYNEQF

j_gene: TRBJ1-6
v_gene: TRBV4-3
CDR3aa: ASSQDRAGGDSPLH

j_gene: TRBJ2-5
v_gene: TRBV19
CDR3aa: ASSISWTDFLFQETQY

j_gene: TRBJ2-1
v_gene: TRBV15
CDR3aa: ATSRESLAGAGNEQF

j_gene: TRBJ2-7
v_gene: TRBV7-3
CDR3aa: ASSLVGDHEQY

j_gene: TRBJ2-5
v_gene: TRBV7-9
CDR3aa: ASAGQGVQETQY

j_gene: TRBJ2-1
v_gene: TRBV6-1
CDR3aa: ASSPRDSSYNEQF

j_gene: .
v_gene: TRBV20-1
CDR3aa: SARGTSRYNEQF

j_gene: TRBJ2-7
v_gene: TRBV3-1
CDR3aa: ASSPNGGGYEQY

j_gene: TRBJ2-1
v_gene: TRBV7-8
CDR3aa: ASSSRRMDRLNEQF

j_gene: TRBJ2-7
v_gene: TRBV3-1
CDR3aa: ASSQEGGRAFHEQY

j_gene: TRBJ2-4
v_gene: TRBV7-2
CDR3aa: ASSLGGLAPAKNIQY

j_gene: .
v_gene: TRBV12-3/TRBV12-4
CDR3aa: ASSLGQLGETQY

j_gene: TRBJ2-6
v_gene: TRBV19
CDR3aa: ASSLRQGSGANVLT

j_gene: TRBJ1-5
v_gene: TRBV4-1
CDR3aa: ASSQAQGSNQPQH

j_gene: TRBJ2-1
v_gene: TRBV20-1
CDR3aa: SAWELAALPHNEQF

j_gene: TRBJ1-3
v_gene: TRBV12-3/TRBV12-4
CDR3aa: ASSPGSSGNTIY

j_gene: TRBJ1-5
v_gene: TRBV27
CDR3aa: ASSFRAWDQPQH

j_gene: TRBJ2-1
v_gene: TRBV7-9
CDR3aa: ASSVGGIYNEQF

j_gene: TRBJ2-1
v_gene: TRBV6-5
CDR3aa: ASSYYPGSLAVEQF

j_gene: TRBJ2-1
v_gene: TRBV6-2/TRBV6-3
CDR3aa: ASSYNRQGIYNEQF

j_gene: TRBJ2-3
v_gene: TRBV6-2/TRBV6-3
CDR3aa: ASSPSPAGGLSDTQY

j_gene: TRBJ2-7
v_gene: TRBV20-1
CDR3aa: SLGTSYEQY

j_gene: TRBJ2-5
v_gene: TRBV25-1
CDR3aa: ASSEWPTQETQY

j_gene: TRBJ2-5
v_gene: TRBV5-5
CDR3aa: ASRGPRRETQY